Given below is one T cell receptor beta chain in context. The sample comes from a study of blood T cell repertoires in COVID-19. Study information: Collection of acute and convalescent COVID-19 samples took place in the United States, Italy and Spain. PBMCs, B-cell-depleted T cells, or T cells were the source of the cDNA or gDNA that made up the material.

Per the original methods: Estimates of nucleated cell counts were drawn from the amplification of reference gene primers. TCRdb's copy holds only in-frame clones and misses some; the assay was immunoSEQ multiplex PCR. V, J and clone size reflect that table, while D and trimming were determined from the DNA. The data show 100,000 or so clones, with roughly 80% seen just once and less than 20% held by the top ten. Germline CDR1 is LGHDT and CDR2 is YNNKEL (reference sequence). Trimming removed 0 bases from V and 13 bases from J, with 13 bases in between. The CDR3 is made up of 13 amino acids. This TCR was recovered from an elderly woman with acute or convalescent COVID-19. This rearrangement joins TRBV3-1 (or the pseudogene TRBV3-2) to TRBJ2-1, with D tentatively TRBD2 (6 bases). Sequencing was done on a sample of peripheral blood. The CDR3 region is CASSQESGFNQFF. The CDR3 nucleotides read TGTGCCAGCAGCCAAGAGAGCGGGTTCAATCAGTTCTTC.